The next 3 T cell receptor beta chains were all read from a single sample in a study of T cell repertoires in cytomegalovirus infection. MiXCR was run by TCRdb on the reads, yielding one entry per CDR3 protein. The repertoire has around 200,000 distinct CDR3 sequences, about a sixth of them found once; the top ten carry about 25%. Sequencing input: CD8+ T cells from PBMCs. Receptors were obtained from a human donor in good health (CMV status not recorded). Some clones in this sample may be carry-over from other donors' samples.

This clonotype was seen only a few times. This chain connects TRBV6-2 or TRBV6-3 to TRBJ1-1; D is possibly TRBD1 (5 bases). There are 13 residues in the CDR3. Looked up from germline, CDR1 is MNHEY and CDR2 is SVGEGT. V was shortened by 2 bases and J by 5 bases, with 9 bases between the two germline ends. CDR3 DNA: TGTGCCAGCAGTTACGGGGCATTGACTGAAGCTTTCTTT. It is translated as CASSYGALTEAFF.

J is TRBJ2-7 and V is TRBV28, with TRBD1 matching 7 bases. Germline CDR1 is MDHEN and CDR2 is SYDVKM. The trim removed 5 bases at V and 2 bases at J, leaving 3 bases unmatched. The length of the CDR3 is 13 residues. This CDR3 reads CASSEGQAYEQYF. In DNA form, the CDR3 reads TGTGCCAGCAGTGAAGGACAGGCCTACGAGCAGTACTTC.

This chain uses TRBV29-1 with TRBJ2-5; 9 nucleotides agree with TRBD2. The germline V gene encodes CDR1 SQVTM and CDR2 ANQGSEA. This CDR3 spans 14 amino acids. The junction had 8 bases not matched to a gene; V was cut back by 7 bases and J by 2 bases. The CDR3 sequence is CSAIWRGGQETQYF. The CDR3 DNA reads as TGCAGCGCCATATGGCGGGGGGGGCAAGAGACCCAGTACTTC.